This is a list of T cell receptor beta chains from one sample in a study of CD8 T cells in ankylosing spondylitis. Each CDR3 protein gets one entry after TCRdb re-called the 5' RACE reads with MiXCR. Among hundreds of thousands of distinct CDR3 sequences listed, about 10% were seen once. The sequenced material came from blood, either unsorted or a sorted T cell fraction (not recorded which). The receptor set was obtained from a male donor with ankylosing spondylitis. The CDR3 runs from the conserved cysteine through the conserved F or W. D genes are given only for firm matches. Size tells how often a clone was seen (once, few, many) or the class of an expanded clone, and some rows leave it out.

DNA: TGTGCCAGCAAACGACAGGTGAAAGAGACCCAGTACTTC
CDR3: CASKRQVKETQYF
length: 13
size: many
D: NA
J: TRBJ2-5
V: TRBV7-2

DNA: TGTGCCAGCAGACGGACGGGTTCCGGGGAGCTGTTTTTT
CDR3: CASRRTGSGELFF
length: 13
size: many
D: NA
J: TRBJ2-2
V: TRBV12-3/TRBV12-4

DNA: TGTGCCATCAGTAACAGGGCTTACGAGCAGTACTTC
CDR3: CAISNRAYEQYF
length: 12
size: few
D: NA
J: TRBJ2-7
V: TRBV10-3

DNA: TGCAGTGCTAATGGACTAGCAGATGAGCAGTTCTTC
CDR3: CSANGLADEQFF
length: 12
size: few
D: TRBD2
J: TRBJ2-1
V: TRBV20-1

DNA: TGTGCCAGCAGTTTAGCGCGAAGGGTCCGCTACGAGCAGTACTTC
CDR3: CASSLARRVRYEQYF
length: 15
size: NA
D: NA
J: TRBJ2-7
V: TRBV12-3/TRBV12-4

DNA: TGTGCCAGCAGCTTAGGGACCGGCTACGACCAGTACTTC
CDR3: CASSLGTGYDQYF
length: 13
size: NA
D: NA
J: TRBJ2-7
V: TRBV7-2

DNA: TGTGCCAGCAGCCGGGGACAGGGCCGGAATACCGGGGAGCTGTTTTTT
CDR3: CASSRGQGRNTGELFF
length: 16
size: few
D: TRBD1
J: TRBJ2-2
V: TRBV5-5

DNA: TGTGCCAGCAGTGGGGGGCCGCTCAAGGAGACCCAGTACTTC
CDR3: CASSGGPLKETQYF
length: 14
size: many
D: NA
J: TRBJ2-5
V: TRBV28

DNA: TGTGCCAGCAGTTTACCCCTAGGCAGGGATTCCTACGAGCAGTACTTC
CDR3: CASSLPLGRDSYEQYF
length: 16
size: few
D: NA
J: TRBJ2-7
V: TRBV28

DNA: TGTGCCAGCAGTGAAACAGGGGGGTCCTACGAGCAGTACTTC
CDR3: CASSETGGSYEQYF
length: 14
size: many
D: TRBD1
J: TRBJ2-7
V: TRBV25-1

DNA: TGTGCCAGCAGCCAAGTCAGGGTTAATGAGGACACCGGGGAGCTGTTTTTT
CDR3: CASSQVRVNEDTGELFF
length: 17
size: NA
D: NA
J: TRBJ2-2
V: TRBV4-2

DNA: TGTGCCAGCAGCTTTCTAGCGGGAGAGGAAGAGACCCAGTACTTC
CDR3: CASSFLAGEEETQYF
length: 15
size: many
D: TRBD2
J: TRBJ2-5
V: TRBV7-9

DNA: TGCAGTGCTAGAGATTGGGGCGGCCTGGGGGAGACCCAGTACTTC
CDR3: CSARDWGGLGETQYF
length: 15
size: many
D: NA
J: TRBJ2-5
V: TRBV20-1

DNA: TGTGCCAGCAGCTTAGATTTTGGTGGAAACACCATATATTTT
CDR3: CASSLDFGGNTIYF
length: 14
size: many
D: NA
J: TRBJ1-3
V: TRBV7-2

DNA: TGTGCCAGCAGCTCTTTGGTTTACACTGAAGCTTTCTTT
CDR3: CASSSLVYTEAFF
length: 13
size: few
D: NA
J: TRBJ1-1
V: TRBV7-2

DNA: TGTGCCAGCACTCGGGCGGCGGGGGAGTTATCCCTCCACTTT
CDR3: CASTRAAGELSLHF
length: 14
size: few
D: NA
J: TRBJ1-6
V: TRBV6-1

DNA: TGTGCCAGCAGTCGGGGACTAGCCATCCAAGAGACCCAGTACTTC
CDR3: CASSRGLAIQETQYF
length: 15
size: few
D: TRBD2
J: TRBJ2-5
V: TRBV28

DNA: TGTGCCAGCTCACCGCGGACAGGGGGTCCGTACGAGCAGTACTTC
CDR3: CASSPRTGGPYEQYF
length: 15
size: many
D: TRBD1
J: TRBJ2-7
V: TRBV18

DNA: TGTGCCAGCAGCAAAATGGAGTGGGACAGCCGCTTC
CDR3: CASSKMEWDSRF
length: 12
size: NA
D: NA
J: TRBJ2-5
V: TRBV21-1

DNA: TGCGCCAGCAGCCCATTGACGGTGAAGAACACCGGGGAGCTGTTTTTT
CDR3: CASSPLTVKNTGELFF
length: 16
size: NA
D: NA
J: TRBJ2-2
V: TRBV5-1

DNA: TGTGCCAGCATAGATCCGGGGCGCTATAGTGGCTACACCTTC
CDR3: CASIDPGRYSGYTF
length: 14
size: few
D: NA
J: TRBJ1-2
V: TRBV6-1

DNA: TGCAGTGCTAGGAATCCGGTCGATACGCAGTATTTT
CDR3: CSARNPVDTQYF
length: 12
size: few
D: NA
J: TRBJ2-3
V: TRBV20-1

DNA: TGTGCCACCGGACGGGCAGGGTCGAGAACCGAGCAGTACTTC
CDR3: CATGRAGSRTEQYF
length: 14
size: NA
D: NA
J: TRBJ2-7
V: TRBV28

DNA: TGTGCCAGCAGCCCTGGACAGGGCAGATCAGAGACCCAGTACTTC
CDR3: CASSPGQGRSETQYF
length: 15
size: many
D: TRBD1
J: TRBJ2-5
V: TRBV7-2

DNA: TGTGCCAGCAGAATGGCCGGGACAGACTATGGCTACACCTTC
CDR3: CASRMAGTDYGYTF
length: 14
size: NA
D: TRBD1
J: TRBJ1-2
V: TRBV4-2

DNA: TGTGCCATCAATGACGGCCTCACCTACAATGAGCAGTTCTTC
CDR3: CAINDGLTYNEQFF
length: 14
size: NA
D: NA
J: TRBJ2-1
V: TRBV10-3

DNA: TGTGCTAGTGAGCCCCCCTACAATGAGCAGTTCTTC
CDR3: CASEPPYNEQFF
length: 12
size: NA
D: NA
J: TRBJ2-1
V: TRBV12-5

DNA: TGTGCCAGCAGCCAAGAGTTGGGAATGAACACTGAAGCTTTCTTT
CDR3: CASSQELGMNTEAFF
length: 15
size: NA
D: NA
J: TRBJ1-1
V: TRBV4-2